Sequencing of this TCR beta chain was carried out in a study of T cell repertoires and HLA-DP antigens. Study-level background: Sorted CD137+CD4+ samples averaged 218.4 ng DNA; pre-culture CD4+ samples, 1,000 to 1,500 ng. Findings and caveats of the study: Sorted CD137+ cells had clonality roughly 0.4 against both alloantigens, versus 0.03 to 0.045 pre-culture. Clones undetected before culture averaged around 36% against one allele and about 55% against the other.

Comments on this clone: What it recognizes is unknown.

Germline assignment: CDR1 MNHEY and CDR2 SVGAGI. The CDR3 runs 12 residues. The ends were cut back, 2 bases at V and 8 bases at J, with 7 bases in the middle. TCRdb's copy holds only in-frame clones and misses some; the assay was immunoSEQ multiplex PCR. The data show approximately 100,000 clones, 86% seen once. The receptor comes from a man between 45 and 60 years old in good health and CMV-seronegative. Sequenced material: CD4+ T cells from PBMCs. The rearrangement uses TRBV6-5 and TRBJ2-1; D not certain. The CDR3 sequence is CASSYAGDEQFF. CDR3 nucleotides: TGTGCCAGCAGTTACGCTGGAGATGAGCAGTTCTTC.